These T cell receptor beta chains were read from a single sample in a study of blood T cell repertoires in COVID-19. The method was immunoSEQ multiplex PCR; TCRdb's version includes in-frame clones alone and lacks a portion of them. Of under 40,000 clones in the sample, 75% to 90% are singletons; the top ten hold roughly 14%. Sequenced material: peripheral blood. The receptors stem from a woman aged 65 to 85 with acute or convalescent COVID-19. Both conserved end residues are part of each CDR3. A D gene is named only where the DNA matches it firmly. Clone size is not always given. Where it is, it says once, few, many or a class for expanded clones.

v_call	j_call	clone_size	d_call	cdr3_nt	cdr3_aa
TRBV19	TRBJ2-3	-	-	TGTGCCAGTAGTGCTGGACAGCCCACAGATACGCAGTATTTT	CASSAGQPTDTQYF
TRBV3-1/TRBV3-2	TRBJ1-1	-	-	TGTGCCAGCAGCCCCGAACCCAGGAGGTCTAACACTGAAGCTTTCTTT	CASSPEPRRSNTEAFF
TRBV12-3/TRBV12-4	TRBJ1-4	-	-	TGTGCCAGCAGTTCACTCGGGGAAAAACTGTTTTTT	CASSSLGEKLFF
TRBV7-9	TRBJ2-3	-	TRBD2	TGTGCCAGCAGCTTAGAGCGGGGCGGCAGGTTATCAGATACGCAGTATTTT	CASSLERGGRLSDTQYF
TRBV20-1	TRBJ2-6	-	-	TGCAGTGCTCAGTCGGCCAACGTCCTGACTTTC	CSAQSANVLTF
TRBV5-1	TRBJ2-5	-	TRBD1	TGCGCCAGCAGCTCACAGGGGGCTGTAGGGGTGGAGACCCAGTACTTC	CASSSQGAVGVETQYF
TRBV7-2	TRBJ2-3	-	-	TGTGCCAGCAGCTTACAAACCAGCGGCACAGATACGCAGTATTTT	CASSLQTSGTDTQYF
TRBV19	TRBJ2-5	-	TRBD1	TGTGCCAGTAGTTTTGGACAGGGAGGATTTGGAGAGACCCAGTACTTC	CASSFGQGGFGETQYF
TRBV28	TRBJ2-5	-	TRBD2	TGTGCCAGCAGTCAAACCTGGCGGGGGGACCAAGAGACCCAGTACTTC	CASSQTWRGDQETQYF
TRBV2	TRBJ2-7	-	-	TGTGCCAGCACAAGGTTGGAAGGGGACGAGCAGTACTTC	CASTRLEGDEQYF
TRBV5-4	TRBJ1-2	-	-	TGTGCCAGCAGCGGGGGGGGGAGAAATGGCTACACCTTC	CASSGGGRNGYTF
TRBV5-1	TRBJ2-1	once	TRBD1	TGCGCCAGCAGCGTCCAGGGGGCATCATACAATGAGCAGTTCTTC	CASSVQGASYNEQFF
TRBV28	TRBJ1-6	-	-	TGTGCCAGCAGCAGGGACTCATCTTATAATTCACCCCTCCACTTT	CASSRDSSYNSPLHF
TRBV5-8	TRBJ1-5	-	TRBD1	TGTGCCAGCAGCCCACAGGGGGTCCCAAGGGTTCAGCCCCAGCATTTT	CASSPQGVPRVQPQHF
TRBV4-1	TRBJ2-5	-	-	TGCGCCAGCAGCCAGACGCTAGGTTTCGGGGAGACCCAGTACTTC	CASSQTLGFGETQYF
TRBV2	TRBJ2-2	-	-	TGTGCCAGCGTCAGATCGAACACCGGGGAGCTGTTTTTT	CASVRSNTGELFF
TRBV5-1	TRBJ2-1	-	-	TGCGCCAGCAGGACAGGGACTTCCTTTTACAATGAGCAGTTCTTC	CASRTGTSFYNEQFF
TRBV2	TRBJ1-2	-	-	TGTGCCAGCAGTGAAGCATCGGGGGAAGTGCGTGGCTACACCTTC	CASSEASGEVRGYTF
TRBV7-2	TRBJ2-6	-	-	TGTGCCAGCAGCTCCGGTGAGGGGGCCAACGTCCTGACTTTC	CASSSGEGANVLTF
TRBV9	TRBJ2-3	-	TRBD2	TGTGCCAGCAGCCCCCGGACTAGCGGGGTATTTGATACGCAGTATTTT	CASSPRTSGVFDTQYF
TRBV5-1	TRBJ2-1	few	TRBD2	TGCGCCAGCAGCTGGGGACTAGCGGGGAGGTACAATGAGCAGTTCTTC	CASSWGLAGRYNEQFF
TRBV6-2/TRBV6-3	TRBJ2-2	-	-	TGTGCCAGCAGTTACTACCTCCGACGGGAGCAAACCGGGGAGCTGTTTTTT	CASSYYLRREQTGELFF
TRBV18	TRBJ2-2	-	-	TGTGCCAGCTCAGGTGTCGGCACCGGGGAGCTGTTTTTT	CASSGVGTGELFF
TRBV4-2	TRBJ1-3	-	TRBD1	TGTGCCAGCAGCCAAGGGACAGGGGGCCCGAACACCATATATTTT	CASSQGTGGPNTIYF
TRBV6-5	TRBJ2-2	-	-	TGTGCCAGCAGAAGAGAGGGGGACACCGGGGAGCTGTTTTTT	CASRREGDTGELFF
TRBV7-2	TRBJ2-2	-	TRBD2	TGTGCCAGCAGCTCGGGACTAGCTAGCACCGGGGAGCTGTTTTTT	CASSSGLASTGELFF
TRBV6-5	TRBJ1-2	-	TRBD1	TGTGCCATACGACAGGGGAACTATGGCTACACCTTC	CAIRQGNYGYTF
TRBV7-9	TRBJ1-1	few	-	TGTGCCAGCAGCTTCGGGGTGGGCACTGAAGCTTTCTTT	CASSFGVGTEAFF
TRBV5-1	TRBJ1-6	-	-	TGCGCCAGCAGCCCTGAGGGGGTCCGATCACCCCTCCACTTT	CASSPEGVRSPLHF
TRBV5-8	TRBJ2-2	-	TRBD1	TGTGCCAGCAGTCCCGGGACAGGGTTGACCGGGGAGCTGTTTTTT	CASSPGTGLTGELFF
TRBV11-2	TRBJ2-1	-	TRBD2	TGTGCCAGCAGCTTAGACCTATCCGGGACTAGGGATGAGCAGTTCTTC	CASSLDLSGTRDEQFF
TRBV5-6	TRBJ1-2	once	-	TGTGCCAGCAGCCCCCCCGACAGATATGGCTACACCTTC	CASSPPDRYGYTF
TRBV9	TRBJ2-3	-	-	TGTGCCAGCAGCGTAGTCCTACAGGGTAACACAGATACGCAGTATTTT	CASSVVLQGNTDTQYF